The rows below give T cell receptor beta chains drawn from one sample of a study of CD8 T cells in Susac syndrome. One entry per CDR3 protein, called by TCRdb with MiXCR from the immunoSEQ multiplex PCR reads. This table holds about 300,000 distinct CDR3 sequences, around 91% found once. Specimen: CD8+ T cells from PBMCs. Receptor source: a human donor with multiple sclerosis. Each CDR3 is given with its conserved first and last residue. Fields, in order: CDR3 length, D gene, clone size, J gene, V gene, CDR3 protein, CDR3 DNA. The D gene is left open where the match is weak. Not every row has a clone size; where given, it reads once, few, many or a size class.

>14|TRBD2|-|TRBJ2-7|TRBV20-1
CSANSGGWPYEQYF
TGCAGTGCGAACTCGGGAGGGTGGCCCTACGAGCAGTACTTC
>12|-|-|TRBJ2-1|TRBV7-9
CASSFTSHEQFF
TGTGCCAGCAGTTTCACCTCCCATGAGCAGTTCTTC
>16|-|-|TRBJ2-7|TRBV7-7
CASSLPGRVKSYEQYF
TGTGCTAGCAGCCTCCCGGGGCGGGTCAAATCCTACGAGCAGTACTTC
>10|-|-|TRBJ2-2|TRBV30
CAFFSGELFF
TGTGCCTTCTTCTCCGGGGAGCTGTTTTTT
>18|TRBD1|-|TRBJ2-1|TRBV7-8
CASSLPGQGALTDNEQFF
TGTGCCAGCAGCTTGCCGGGACAGGGGGCTCTGACTGACAATGAGCAGTTCTTC
>16|TRBD2|-|TRBJ2-3|TRBV7-8
CASSSGLAGRTDTQYF
TGTGCCAGCAGCTCGGGACTAGCGGGACGCACAGATACGCAGTATTTT
>14|TRBD1|-|TRBJ1-2|TRBV7-7
CASSLEQGAYGYTF
TGTGCTAGCAGCTTAGAGCAGGGGGCCTATGGCTACACCTTC
>13|TRBD2|-|TRBJ2-1|TRBV6-4
CASSGGESNEQFF
TGTGCCAGCAGCGGGGGGGAGAGCAATGAGCAGTTCTTC
>16|TRBD1|-|TRBJ2-2|TRBV6-2/TRBV6-3
CASSYPPDRGLGELFF
TGTGCCAGCAGTTACCCCCCGGACAGGGGGTTAGGGGAGCTGTTTTTT
>14|-|once|TRBJ2-5|TRBV24-1
CATSGPSTLGTQYF
TGTGCCACCAGTGGTCCTAGCACACTGGGGACCCAGTACTTC
>15|-|few|TRBJ2-5|TRBV6-1
CASSDRRLYQETQYF
TGTGCCAGCAGTGATAGGAGGTTGTACCAAGAGACCCAGTACTTC
>11|-|-|TRBJ2-4|TRBV6-2/TRBV6-3
CASSTSSNQYF
TGTGCCAGCAGTACTAGCTCAAATCAGTACTTC
>14|TRBD2|-|TRBJ2-7|TRBV14
CASSQWEGGYEQYF
TGTGCCAGCAGCCAATGGGAGGGTGGCTACGAGCAGTACTTC
>16|-|-|TRBJ2-1|TRBV3-1
CASSQDLLSSYNEQFF
TGTGCCAGCAGCCAAGACCTTCTGAGCTCCTACAATGAGCAGTTCTTC
>15|-|-|TRBJ1-2|TRBV12-3/TRBV12-4
CASSPRTAIFYGYTF
TGTGCCAGCAGTCCCCGGACAGCGATTTTCTATGGCTACACCTTC
>15|-|-|TRBJ2-7|TRBV6-1
CASSEGGGIPYEQYF
TGTGCCAGCAGTGAAGGTGGCGGGATCCCCTACGAGCAGTACTTC
>11|-|-|TRBJ2-7|TRBV6-5
CASGAGYEQYF
TGTGCCAGCGGGGCGGGGTACGAGCAGTACTTC
>13|-|once|TRBJ2-2|TRBV15
CATSRAFPGELFF
TGTGCCACCAGCAGAGCTTTTCCCGGGGAGCTGTTTTTT
>14|-|-|TRBJ1-1|TRBV7-6
CASSLAGHHTEAFF
TGTGCCAGCAGCTTAGCGGGACACCACACTGAAGCTTTCTTT
>17|TRBD2|-|TRBJ2-2|TRBV7-3
CASSLPPSGTNTGELFF
TGTGCCAGCAGCTTACCCCCTAGCGGGACGAACACCGGGGAGCTGTTTTTT
>15|TRBD2|few|TRBJ2-2|TRBV12-3/TRBV12-4
CASSFRREHVGELFF
TGTGCCAGCAGTTTTAGGCGGGAGCACGTCGGGGAGCTGTTTTTT
>13|-|-|TRBJ1-5|TRBV6-1
CASHRYSNQPQHF
TGTGCCAGCCATCGATATAGCAATCAGCCCCAGCATTTT
>16|TRBD1|few|TRBJ2-7|TRBV9
CASSVSRDREPYEQYF
TGTGCCAGCAGCGTTAGCCGGGACAGGGAACCCTACGAGCAGTACTTC
>17|-|-|TRBJ2-4|TRBV20-1
CSARNRTGSLAKNIQYF
TGCAGTGCTAGAAACAGAACAGGCAGCCTAGCCAAAAACATTCAGTACTTC